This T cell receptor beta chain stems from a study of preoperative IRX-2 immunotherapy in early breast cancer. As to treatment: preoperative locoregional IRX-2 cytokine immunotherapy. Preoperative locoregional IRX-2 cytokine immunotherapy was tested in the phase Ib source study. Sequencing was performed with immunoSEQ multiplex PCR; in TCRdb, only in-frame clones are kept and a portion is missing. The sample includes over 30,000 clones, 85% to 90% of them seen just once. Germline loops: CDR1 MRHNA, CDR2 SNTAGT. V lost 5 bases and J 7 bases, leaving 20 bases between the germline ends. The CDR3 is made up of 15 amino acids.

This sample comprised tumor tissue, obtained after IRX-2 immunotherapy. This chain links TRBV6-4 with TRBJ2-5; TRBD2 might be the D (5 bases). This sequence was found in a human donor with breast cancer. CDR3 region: CASSWRTYERGTQYF. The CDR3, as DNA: TGTGCCAGCAGTTGGAGGACTTATGAAAGAGGGACCCAGTACTTC.